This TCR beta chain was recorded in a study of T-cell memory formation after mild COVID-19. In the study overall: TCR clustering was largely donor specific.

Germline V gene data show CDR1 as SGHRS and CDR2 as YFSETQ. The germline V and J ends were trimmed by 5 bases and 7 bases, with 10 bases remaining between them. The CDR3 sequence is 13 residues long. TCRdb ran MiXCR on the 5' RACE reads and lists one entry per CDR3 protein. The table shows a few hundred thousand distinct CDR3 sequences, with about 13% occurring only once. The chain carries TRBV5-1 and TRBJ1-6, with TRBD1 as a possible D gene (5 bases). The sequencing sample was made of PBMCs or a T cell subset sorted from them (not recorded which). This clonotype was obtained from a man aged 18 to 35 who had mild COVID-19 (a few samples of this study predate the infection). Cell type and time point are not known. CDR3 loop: CASRGETNSPLHF. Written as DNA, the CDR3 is TGCGCCAGCAGGGGGGAAACGAATTCACCCCTCCACTTT.